Included here is one TCR beta chain sequence, with context. This receptor's antigen is unknown. No per-base quality is available; no much larger clone lies one base away. Trimming removed 3 bases from V and 1 base from J, leaving 13 bases between the germline ends. The germline V gene supplies CDR1 SGHRS and CDR2 YFSETQ. The CDR3 contains 15 residues, cysteine and phenylalanine counted. Kept here is only the CDR3 DNA, which spans 45 bases and is read in frame from base 1. The immunoSEQ Assay, a bias-controlled multiplex PCR, was used to amplify TCRbeta CDR3 regions from genomic DNA. Per the original workflow: The number of nucleated cells in each sample was estimated by amplification of reference gene primers within the assay. Sequence reads were collapsed and filtered to measure the absolute abundance of every unique TCRbeta CDR3 rearrangement. Productive Simpson clonality was computed per sample as the square root of Simpson's diversity index over productive rearrangements. The immuneACCESS repertoire file appears here via TCRdb, limited to in-frame rearrangements. These files lack a portion of the clones; in checked studies, under half of the deficit traces to unresolved V genes, and the cause of the others is not known. The V and J calls and the clone size are those of that table, but D and trimming were determined from the DNA. For this sample there are roughly 200,000 clones; 70% to 90% appear just once. Together, the top ten hold roughly 21% of the sample.

This sample is drawn from a study of blood T cell repertoires in COVID-19 (dated by TCRdb to the early 2020s). A note on the overall study: Collaborator samples came from the United States, Italy and Spain and covered acute and convalescent phases of COVID-19. Where HLA class I and class II types were available, the types were taken from metadata supplied by the sample provider, not from assay-based typing. Subjects who had been exposed to COVID-19, were actively infected with it, or had recovered from it provided the deeply sampled blood TCRbeta repertoires that made up the dataset. The repertoires were made available in a free public database intended to serve as a resource for research on the immune response to SARS-CoV-2. Samples were obtained from the ongoing ImmuneRACE study (first 160 participants) and from about 1,300 subjects provided by 6 global collaborators. The material from the prospective study consisted of cDNA or gDNA derived from T cells, B-cell-depleted T cells, or PBMCs. Nearly every sample came with metadata listing a de-identified subject ID, COVID-19 status, age in years and sex. What the research found in general, with its limitations: The quantity of clinical and demographic metadata differed by source and by participant and was supplied without curation.

The collaborating institutions used their own protocols to collect whole blood in K2EDTA tubes. For TCRbeta analysis, collaborators shipped samples as frozen whole blood, isolated PBMCs, or DNA extracted from either of those sample types. The V and J segments used are TRBV5-1 and TRBJ2-5; the D gene lacks a confident call. Sequenced input: peripheral blood. This receptor was identified in a man in his 60s with active or convalescent COVID-19. The CDR3 region reads CASSYQPGSQETQYF. The DNA sequence is given as TGCGCCAGCAGCTATCAACCGGGTTCCCAAGAGACCCAGTACTTC.